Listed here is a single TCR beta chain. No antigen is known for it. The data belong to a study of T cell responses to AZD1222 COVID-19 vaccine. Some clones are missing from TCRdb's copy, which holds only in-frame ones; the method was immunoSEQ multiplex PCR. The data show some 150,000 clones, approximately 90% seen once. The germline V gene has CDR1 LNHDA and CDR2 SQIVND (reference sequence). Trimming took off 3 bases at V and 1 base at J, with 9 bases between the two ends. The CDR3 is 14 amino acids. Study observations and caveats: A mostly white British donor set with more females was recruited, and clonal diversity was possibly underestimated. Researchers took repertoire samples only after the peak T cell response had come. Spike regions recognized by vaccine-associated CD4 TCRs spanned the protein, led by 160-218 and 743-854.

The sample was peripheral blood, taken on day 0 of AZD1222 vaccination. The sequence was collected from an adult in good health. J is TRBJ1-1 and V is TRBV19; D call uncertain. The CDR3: CASSMEGGNTEAFF. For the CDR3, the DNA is TGTGCCAGTAGTATGGAAGGCGGGAACACTGAAGCTTTCTTT.